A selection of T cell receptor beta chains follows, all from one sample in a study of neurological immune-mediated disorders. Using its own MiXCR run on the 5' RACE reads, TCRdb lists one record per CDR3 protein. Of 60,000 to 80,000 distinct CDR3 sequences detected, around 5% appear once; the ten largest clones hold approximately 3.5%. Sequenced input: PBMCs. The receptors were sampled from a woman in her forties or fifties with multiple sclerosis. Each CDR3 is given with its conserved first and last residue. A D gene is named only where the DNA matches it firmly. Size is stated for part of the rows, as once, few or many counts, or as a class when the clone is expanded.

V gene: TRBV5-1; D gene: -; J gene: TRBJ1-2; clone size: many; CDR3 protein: CASSFGGLQYYGYTF; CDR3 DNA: TGCGCCAGCAGCTTCGGCGGGTTACAGTACTATGGCTACACCTTC
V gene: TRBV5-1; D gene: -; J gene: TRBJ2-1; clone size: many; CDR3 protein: CASSLEGGDNEQFF; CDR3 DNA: TGCGCCAGCAGCTTGGAAGGGGGTGACAATGAGCAGTTCTTC
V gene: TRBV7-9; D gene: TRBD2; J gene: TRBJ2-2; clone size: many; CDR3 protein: CASSFVAGENTGELFF; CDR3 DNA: TGTGCCAGCAGCTTTGTAGCGGGGGAGAACACCGGGGAGCTGTTTTTT
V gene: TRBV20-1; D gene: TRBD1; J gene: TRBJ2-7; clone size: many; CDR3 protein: CSARTRPRQGASYEQYF; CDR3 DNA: TGCAGTGCTAGAACCCGGCCGCGCCAGGGGGCCTCCTACGAGCAGTACTTC
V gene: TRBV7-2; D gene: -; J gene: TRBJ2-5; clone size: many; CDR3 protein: CASSSSRETQYF; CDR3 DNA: TGTGCCAGCAGCTCATCCAGGGAGACCCAGTACTTC
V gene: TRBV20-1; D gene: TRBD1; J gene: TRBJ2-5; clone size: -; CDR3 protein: CSARVIPGQGNQETQYF; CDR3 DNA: TGCAGTGCTAGGGTTATACCGGGACAGGGTAACCAAGAGACCCAGTACTTC
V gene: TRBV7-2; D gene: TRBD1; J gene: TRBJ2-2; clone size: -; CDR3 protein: CASSGDRANTGELFF; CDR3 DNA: TGTGCCAGCAGCGGGGACAGGGCGAACACCGGGGAGCTGTTTTTT
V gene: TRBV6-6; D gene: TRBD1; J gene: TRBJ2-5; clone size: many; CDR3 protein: CASRQGEETQYF; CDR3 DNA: TGTGCCAGCAGACAGGGGGAAGAGACCCAGTACTTC
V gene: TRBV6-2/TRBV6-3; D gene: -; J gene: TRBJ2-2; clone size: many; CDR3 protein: CASSYSPTGELFF; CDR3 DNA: TGTGCCAGCAGTTACAGCCCCACCGGGGAGCTGTTTTTT
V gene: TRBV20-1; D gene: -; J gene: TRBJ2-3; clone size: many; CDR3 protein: CSANRGGSSTDTQYF; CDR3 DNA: TGCAGTGCAAACCGTGGCGGATCTAGCACAGATACGCAGTATTTT
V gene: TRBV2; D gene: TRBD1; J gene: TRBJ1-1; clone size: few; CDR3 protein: CASSEEGAETEAFF; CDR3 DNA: TGTGCCAGCAGTGAAGAGGGGGCAGAGACTGAAGCTTTCTTT
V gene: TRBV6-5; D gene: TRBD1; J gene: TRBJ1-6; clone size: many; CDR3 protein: CASSLTGDNNSPLHF; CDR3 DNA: TGTGCCAGCAGTCTGACAGGGGACAATAATTCACCCCTCCACTTT
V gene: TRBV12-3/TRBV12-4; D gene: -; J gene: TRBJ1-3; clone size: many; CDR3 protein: CASSLQFRTGNTIYF; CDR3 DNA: TGTGCCAGCAGTTTACAGTTTAGGACTGGAAACACCATATATTTT
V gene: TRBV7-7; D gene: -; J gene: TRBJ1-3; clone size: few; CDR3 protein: CASSLGGSGNTIYF; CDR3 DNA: TGTGCTAGCAGCTTAGGTGGTTCTGGAAACACCATATATTTT
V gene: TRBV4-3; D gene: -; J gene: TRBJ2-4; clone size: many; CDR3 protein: CASSQGLAKNIQYF; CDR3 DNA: TGCGCCAGCAGCCAAGGATTAGCCAAAAACATTCAGTACTTC
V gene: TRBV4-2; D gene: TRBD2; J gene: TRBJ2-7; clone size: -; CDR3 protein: CASSQDSGLAFEQYF; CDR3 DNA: TGTGCCAGCAGCCAAGATTCGGGACTAGCGTTCGAGCAGTACTTC